These 6 T cell receptor beta chains were all obtained from the same sample, sequenced in a study of T cells in Graves' hyperthyroidism and ophthalmopathy. RNA transcripts gave rise to amplified TCR beta CDR3 regions. RT-PCR in the first round (using the HTBI primer set) targeted the TCR CDR3. A single record per CDR3 protein comes from TCRdb applying MiXCR to the multiplex PCR reads. This sample yields 530,000 or so distinct CDR3 sequences, of which roughly a sixth are seen a single time; roughly 18% belongs to the top ten. The source material was blood. These receptors were collected from a woman aged 18-29 years with Graves' ophthalmopathy.

This clonotype appeared many times. This sequence joins TRBV12-3 or TRBV12-4 and TRBJ2-7; D call uncertain. V gave up 3 bases and J gave up 2 bases, with 8 bases separating them. There are 13 residues in the CDR3. In DNA form, the CDR3 reads TGTGCCAGCAGTTTTGCTGAAACCTACGAGCAGTACTTC. Its protein is CASSFAETYEQYF.

With regard to this clonotype: Possible read error: a much larger clone is one base away. V usage is TRBV3-1 and J usage is TRBJ2-3; TRBD2 matches 10 bases. This CDR3 comprises 16 residues. The germline V gene has CDR1 LGHDT and CDR2 YNNKEL (reference sequence). With V trimmed by 4 bases and J by 0 bases, 4 bases remained unmatched. The DNA of the CDR3 is TGTGCCAGCAGCCCGGGGGGACTAGCGAGCACAGATACGCAGTATTTT. Its translation: CASSPGGLASTDTQYF.

Many counts were recorded for this clonotype. The rearrangement joins TRBV7-2 to TRBJ1-3; D gene ambiguous. This CDR3 is 15 amino acids long. Germline CDR1 and CDR2: SGHTA and FQGNSA. The germline V and J ends were trimmed by 3 bases and 2 bases, with 11 bases remaining between them. In nucleotides, the CDR3 is TGTGCCAGCAGCTTGGGGAGCCATCCTGGAAACACCATATATTTT. Amino acids: CASSLGSHPGNTIYF. The full variable domain, with the rest looked up from reference TRBV7-2 and TRBJ1-3, is GAGVSQSPSNKVTEKGKDVELRCDPISGHTALYWYRQSLGQGLEFLIYFQGNSAPDKSGLPSDRFSAERTGGSVSTLTIQRTQQEDSAVYLCASSLGSHPGNTIYFGEGSWLTVV.

This chain connects TRBV20-1 to TRBJ1-4; D perhaps matches TRBD1 (6 bases). The CDR3 runs to 13 residues. Between the trimmed V and J ends, which lost 5 bases and 4 bases, there was a span of 11 bases. Looked up from germline, CDR1 is DFQATT and CDR2 is SNEGSKA (reference sequence). The DNA of the CDR3 is TGCAGTGCTGACCGGGACAATAATGAAAAACTGTTTTTT. Its protein product is CSADRDNNEKLFF.

This clonotype was seen only once. This chain joins TRBV5-1 and TRBJ2-7; 10 bases fit TRBD1. The CDR3 consists of 14 residues. The V segment lost 4 bases and the J segment 6 bases; nucleotides outside the gene matches: 7. The germline V gene has CDR1 SGHRS and CDR2 YFSETQ. DNA for the CDR3: TGCGCCAGCAGCCCGAGGGACAGGGGAAGCGAGCAGTACTTC. Protein: CASSPRDRGSEQYF.

Regarding this clonotype: A much larger clone lies one base from this, so it may be a read error. V gene TRBV28 combines with J gene TRBJ2-7; 7 positions agree with TRBD1. From germline, CDR1 is MDHEN and CDR2 SYDVKM. This CDR3 has 13 amino acids. The V segment lost 4 bases and the J segment 2 bases; nucleotides outside the gene matches: 2. CDR3 DNA: TGTGCCAGCAGTTGGGACAGCCCCTACGAGCAGTACTTC. This encodes CASSWDSPYEQYF.